A selection of T cell receptor beta chains follows, all from one sample in a study of tumor and adjacent non-tumor tissue in lung cancer. TCRdb reanalysed the multiplex PCR reads using MiXCR and keeps one entry per CDR3 protein. The data hold just over 200,000 distinct CDR3 sequences, with about 71% observed a single time. The sequenced sample consisted of lung tumor tissue. These receptors all come from a man between 60 and 75 years old with non-small cell lung cancer. Each CDR3 is given with its conserved first and last residue. A D gene is named only where the DNA matches it firmly. The size field is filled for only some rows; it gives once, few, many or a size class.

d_gene	v_gene	j_gene	abundance	CDR3nt	CDR3aa
.	TRBV6-5	TRBJ2-5	.	TGTGCCATCAGTGTTACCGGGACCTCGGGGGCCCAGTACTTC	CAISVTGTSGAQYF
TRBD1	TRBV6-5	TRBJ1-1	.	TGTGCCAGCAGACAATTGACAGGGGCCCACACTGAAGCTTTCTTT	CASRQLTGAHTEAFF
TRBD1	TRBV11-1	TRBJ2-1	.	TGTGCTAGCAAGCATGCCGGGACAGGGGGCTACAATGAGCAGTTCTTC	CASKHAGTGGYNEQFF
TRBD2	TRBV6-2/TRBV6-3	TRBJ2-1	.	TGTGCCAGCAGTCCTACTAACCTCCAGGGACTAGCGGGAGGCTACAATGAGCAGTTCTTC	CASSPTNLQGLAGGYNEQFF
.	TRBV11-3	TRBJ2-4	.	TGTGCCAGGAGCCTTCGGGTGGGTTCCACAAACATTCAGTACTTC	CARSLRVGSTNIQYF
.	TRBV29-1	TRBJ2-7	.	TGCAGCGTTGAGGCAGGCCCGGCAAAGGAGCAGTACTTC	CSVEAGPAKEQYF
.	TRBV20-1	TRBJ1-2	.	TGCAGTGTTAGGATTTCTAACTATGGCTACACCTTC	CSVRISNYGYTF
.	TRBV5-1	TRBJ2-2	.	TGCGCCAGCAGCTTGGGCAGGGAGGCCGGGGAGCTGTTTTTT	CASSLGREAGELFF
.	TRBV29-1	TRBJ1-3	.	TGCAGCGTTGCGCTTGGGGGATCTGGAAACATCATATATTTT	CSVALGGSGNIIYF
TRBD1	TRBV11-1	TRBJ2-7	many	TGTGCCAGCAGCTTCCGGGACAGAATTTCCTACGAGCAGTACTTC	CASSFRDRISYEQYF
TRBD1	TRBV5-4	TRBJ1-1	.	TGTGCCAGCAGCTACGACAGGGACCGAAGGGAAGCTTTCTTT	CASSYDRDRREAFF
TRBD1	TRBV7-8	TRBJ2-7	.	TGTGCCAGCAGCCCCTTGGGTAACAGGGGGCGCGACTACGAGCAGTACTTC	CASSPLGNRGRDYEQYF
.	TRBV6-2/TRBV6-3	TRBJ1-2	.	TGTGCCAGCAGAAATGACGGAGCTAACTATGGCTACACCTTC	CASRNDGANYGYTF
TRBD1	TRBV7-8	TRBJ2-2	.	TGTGCCAGCAGCTTACGAGCCCAGGGGGCGAACACCGGGGAGCTGTTTTTT	CASSLRAQGANTGELFF
.	TRBV28	TRBJ1-2	few	TGTGCCAGCAGTCCTAGGGAGGGGGGCGGCTACACCTTC	CASSPREGGGYTF
.	TRBV2	TRBJ2-2	.	TGTGCCAGCAGTGGTCCGGAGCTGAACACCGGGGAGCTGTTTTTT	CASSGPELNTGELFF
.	TRBV20-1	TRBJ2-7	many	TGCAGTGCTAGTACAGGGCCCTACGAGCAGTACTTC	CSASTGPYEQYF
TRBD1	TRBV11-3	TRBJ1-2	many	TGTGCCAGCAGCTTAGGACAGGGGGCGGATGGCTACACCTTC	CASSLGQGADGYTF
.	TRBV11-3	TRBJ1-2	.	TGTGTCAGCAACGCAAGGGGCAGGGGTTCTGGCTACACCTTC	CVSNARGRGSGYTF
.	TRBV7-9	TRBJ1-4	few	TGTGCCAGCAGCCTCCGCCGGGGGGGCGGTAATGAAAAACTGTTTTTT	CASSLRRGGGNEKLFF
TRBD1	TRBV7-9	TRBJ2-2	few	TGTGCCAGCAGCTTAGGGACAGGACTGAACACCGGGGAGCTGTTTTTT	CASSLGTGLNTGELFF
.	TRBV11-2	TRBJ1-3	.	TGTGTCAGCACCCTAGAGGGATATCTCTCTGGAAACACCATTTATTTT	CVSTLEGYLSGNTIYF